This passage covers 5 T cell receptor beta chains from one sample sequenced in a study of identical twins. TCRdb independently ran MiXCR on the 5' RACE reads; one entry per CDR3 protein. The table records nearly 900,000 distinct CDR3 sequences, 9% to 15% of them present only once. A further study also used this sample, focusing on yellow fever vaccine responses in identical twins.

Sequenced material: PBMCs. The receptors originated from a woman under 30 in good health.

The chain links TRBV20-1 to TRBJ2-1, with 14 bases matching TRBD2. CDR1 is DFQATT and CDR2 is SNEGSKA in the germline V gene (reference sequence). The CDR3 is 17 residues long. V gave up 4 bases and J gave up 4 bases; unmatched junction bases: 9. CDR3 in DNA: TGCAGTGCTACGCGCCGACTAGCGGGAGGGTTGTACAATGAGCAGTTCTTC. It specifies CSATRRLAGGLYNEQFF.

CDR3 nucleotide sequence: TGTGCCAGCAGTTTATGGTCATGGACTAGTAGGCAAGAGACCCAGTACTTC. The encoded protein is CASSLWSWTSRQETQYF. J is TRBJ2-5 and V is TRBV28, with TRBD2 matching over 7 bases. The V gene's germline CDR1 is MDHEN and CDR2 SYDVKM. The CDR3 sequence is 17 residues long. V shed 0 bases and J 2 bases; nucleotides not matched to a gene: 9.

This clonotype was seen a few times. This chain joins TRBV20-1 and TRBJ2-3; TRBD2 agrees at 9 bases. V dropped 5 bases and J dropped 2; count of bases not matched to a gene: 8. The V gene's germline CDR1 is DFQATT and CDR2 SNEGSKA (reference sequence). The CDR3 runs 15 residues. The chain's CDR3 is CSADTAGGDTDTQYF. The CDR3 region has the DNA TGCAGTGCTGATACGGCGGGGGGGGACACAGATACGCAGTATTTT.

There are a few counts of this clonotype. J is TRBJ2-7 and V is TRBV6-5; D uncertain. V was cut by 7 bases and J by 1 base, with 8 bases left in between. The CDR3 sequence is 12 residues long. CDR1 MNHEY and CDR2 SVGAGI come from the germline V gene. The CDR3 DNA sequence: TGTGCCAGCACAACTCTGTCCTACGAGCAGTACGTC. Amino acid sequence: CASTTLSYEQYV.

This clonotype was recorded at least ten times. This chain joins TRBV12-3 or TRBV12-4 and TRBJ2-1; D is possibly TRBD1 (5 bases). The CDR3 runs to 15 residues. Trimming removed 3 bases at V and 6 bases at J, with 15 bases between. DNA for the CDR3: TGTGCCAGCAGTTTTGGGCAGGGAAAGCTCAATGAGCAGTTCTTC. Its translation: CASSFGQGKLNEQFF.